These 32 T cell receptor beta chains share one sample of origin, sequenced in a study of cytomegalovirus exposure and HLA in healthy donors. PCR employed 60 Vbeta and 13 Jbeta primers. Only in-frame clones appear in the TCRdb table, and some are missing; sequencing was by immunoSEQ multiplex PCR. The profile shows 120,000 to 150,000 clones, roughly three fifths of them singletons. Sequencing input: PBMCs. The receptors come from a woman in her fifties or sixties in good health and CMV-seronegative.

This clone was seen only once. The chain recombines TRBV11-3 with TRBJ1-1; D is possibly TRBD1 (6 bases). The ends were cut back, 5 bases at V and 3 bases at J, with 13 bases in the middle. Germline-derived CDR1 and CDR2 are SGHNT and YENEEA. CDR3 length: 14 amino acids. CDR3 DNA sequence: TGTGCCAGCAGCCGGGGGGGCTGGGACACTGAAGCTTTCTTT. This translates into CASSRGGWDTEAFF. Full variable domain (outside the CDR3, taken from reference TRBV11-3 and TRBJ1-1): EAGVVQSPRYKIIEKKQPVAFWCNPISGHNTLYWYLQNLGQGPELLIRYENEEAVDDSQLPKDRFSAERLKGVDSTLKIQPAELGDSAVYLCASSRGGWDTEAFFGQGTRLTVV.

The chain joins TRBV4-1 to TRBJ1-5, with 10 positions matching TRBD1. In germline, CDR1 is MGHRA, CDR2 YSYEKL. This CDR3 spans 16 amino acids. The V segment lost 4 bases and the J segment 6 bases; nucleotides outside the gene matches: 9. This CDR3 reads CASSRSGTGASQPQHF. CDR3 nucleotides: TGCGCCAGCAGCCGGTCCGGGACAGGGGCCAGTCAGCCCCAGCATTTT.

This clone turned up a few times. In nucleotides, the CDR3 is TGTGCCAGCAGCTTAGCACTAGCAGCAAACATTCAGTACTTC. Translated, it gives CASSLALAANIQYF. The chain employs TRBV7-2 and TRBJ2-4, with a tentative D call TRBD2 (6 bases). V lost 0 bases and J lost 6, with 9 bases in between. CDR1 is SGHTA and CDR2 is FQGNSA in the germline V gene. The CDR3 length is 14 residues.

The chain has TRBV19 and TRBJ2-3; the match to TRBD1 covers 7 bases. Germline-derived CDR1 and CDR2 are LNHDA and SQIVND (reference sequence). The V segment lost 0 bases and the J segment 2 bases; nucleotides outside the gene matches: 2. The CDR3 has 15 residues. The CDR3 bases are TGTGCCAGTAGTATAGAAGGGACAGACACAGATACGCAGTATTTT. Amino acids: CASSIEGTDTDTQYF.

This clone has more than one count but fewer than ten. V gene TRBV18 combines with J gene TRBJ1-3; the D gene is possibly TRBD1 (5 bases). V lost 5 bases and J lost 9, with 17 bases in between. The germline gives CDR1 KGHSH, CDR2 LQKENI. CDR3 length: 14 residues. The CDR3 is CASSSEQGLGTIYF. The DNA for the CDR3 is TGTGCCAGCTCATCGGAGCAGGGTTTGGGCACCATATATTTT. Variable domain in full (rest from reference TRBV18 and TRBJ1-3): NAGVMQNPRHLVRRRGQEARLRCSPMKGHSHVYWYRQLPEEGLKFMVYLQKENIIDESGMPKERFSAEFPKEGPSILRIQQVVRGDSAAYFCASSSEQGLGTIYFGEGSWLTVV.

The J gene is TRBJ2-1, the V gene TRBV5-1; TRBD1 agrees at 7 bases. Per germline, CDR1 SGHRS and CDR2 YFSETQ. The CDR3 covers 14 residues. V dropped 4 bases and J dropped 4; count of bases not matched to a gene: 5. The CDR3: CASSDDRDYNEQFF. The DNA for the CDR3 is TGCGCCAGCAGCGACGACAGGGATTACAATGAGCAGTTCTTC.

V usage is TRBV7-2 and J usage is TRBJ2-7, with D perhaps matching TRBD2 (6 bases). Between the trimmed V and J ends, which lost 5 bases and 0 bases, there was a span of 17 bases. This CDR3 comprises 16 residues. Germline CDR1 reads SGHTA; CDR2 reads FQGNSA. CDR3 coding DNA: TGTGCCAGCAGCCCGACCGGGGGTAGCGGCTCCTACGAGCAGTACTTC. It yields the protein CASSPTGGSGSYEQYF. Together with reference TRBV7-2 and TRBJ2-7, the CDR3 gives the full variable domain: GAGVSQSPSNKVTEKGKDVELRCDPISGHTALYWYRQSLGQGLEFLIYFQGNSAPDKSGLPSDRFSAERTGGSVSTLTIQRTQQEDSAVYLCASSPTGGSGSYEQYFGPGTRLTVT.

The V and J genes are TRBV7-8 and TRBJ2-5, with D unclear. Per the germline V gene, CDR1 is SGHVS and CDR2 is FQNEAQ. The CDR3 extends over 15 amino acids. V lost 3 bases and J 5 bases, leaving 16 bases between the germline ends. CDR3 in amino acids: CASSLEPGNAETQYF. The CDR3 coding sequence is TGTGCCAGCAGCTTGGAGCCGGGTAATGCGGAGACCCAGTACTTC.

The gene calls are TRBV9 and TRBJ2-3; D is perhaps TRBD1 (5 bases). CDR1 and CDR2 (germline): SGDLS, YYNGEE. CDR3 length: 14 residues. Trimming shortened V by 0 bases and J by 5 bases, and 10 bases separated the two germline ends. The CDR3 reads CASSVAPGKDTQYF. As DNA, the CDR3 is TGTGCCAGCAGCGTAGCTCCAGGGAAAGATACGCAGTATTTT.

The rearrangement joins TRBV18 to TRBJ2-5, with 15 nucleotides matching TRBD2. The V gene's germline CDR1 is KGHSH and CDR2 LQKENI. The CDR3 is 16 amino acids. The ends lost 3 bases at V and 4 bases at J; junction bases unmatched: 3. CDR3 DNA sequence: TGTGCCAGCTCACCTCGGGGACTAGCGGGAGGAGAGACCCAGTACTTC. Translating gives CASSPRGLAGGETQYF.

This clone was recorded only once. The CDR3 DNA reads TGTGCCAGCATCTCGACAGGCACAGATACGCAGTATTTT. Translated, it gives CASISTGTDTQYF. This chain joins TRBV2 and TRBJ2-3; a weak D match, TRBD1 (5 bases). From germline, CDR1 is SNHLY and CDR2 FYNNEI. The CDR3 length is 13 residues. V was pared by 7 bases and J by 1 base, with 9 bases between.

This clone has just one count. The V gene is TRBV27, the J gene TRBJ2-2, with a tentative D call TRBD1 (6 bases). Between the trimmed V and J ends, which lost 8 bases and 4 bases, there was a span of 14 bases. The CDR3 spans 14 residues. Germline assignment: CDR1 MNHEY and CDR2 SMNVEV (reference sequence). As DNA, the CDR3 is TGTGCCAGCGCCCAGGGGTGGGGCACCGGGGAGCTGTTTTTT. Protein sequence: CASAQGWGTGELFF.

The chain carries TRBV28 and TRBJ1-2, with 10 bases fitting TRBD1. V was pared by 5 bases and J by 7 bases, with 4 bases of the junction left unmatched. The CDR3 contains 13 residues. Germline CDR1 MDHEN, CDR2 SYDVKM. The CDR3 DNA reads TGTGCCAGCAGTGACAGGGGGCGGGTTGGCTACACCTTC. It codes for CASSDRGRVGYTF.

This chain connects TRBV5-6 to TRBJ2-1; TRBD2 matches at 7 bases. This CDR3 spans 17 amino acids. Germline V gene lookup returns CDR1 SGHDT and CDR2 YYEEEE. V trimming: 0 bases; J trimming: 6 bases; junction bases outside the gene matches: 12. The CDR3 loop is CASSLVSGGAPLNEQFF. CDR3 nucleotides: TGTGCCAGCAGCTTGGTGTCGGGGGGTGCCCCTCTCAATGAGCAGTTCTTC.

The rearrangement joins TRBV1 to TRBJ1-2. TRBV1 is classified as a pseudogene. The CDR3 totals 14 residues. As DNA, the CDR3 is TGCACCAGCAGCCAAGATTCGGGGGTTTGTGGCTACACCTTC. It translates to CTSSQDSGVCGYTF.

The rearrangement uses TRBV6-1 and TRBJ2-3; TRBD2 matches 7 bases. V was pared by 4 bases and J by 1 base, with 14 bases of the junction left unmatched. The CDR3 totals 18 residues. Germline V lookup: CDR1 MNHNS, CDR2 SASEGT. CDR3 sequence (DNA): TGTGCCAGCAGTGTGTTAGCGGGCGTGCGTCCGGGCACAGATACGCAGTATTTT. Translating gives CASSVLAGVRPGTDTQYF.

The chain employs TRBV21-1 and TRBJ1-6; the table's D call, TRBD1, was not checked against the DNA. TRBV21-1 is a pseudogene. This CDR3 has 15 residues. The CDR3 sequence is CASSALGQGPSPLHF. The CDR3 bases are TGTGCCAGCAGCGCCTTGGGACAGGGGCCTTCACCCCTCCACTTT.

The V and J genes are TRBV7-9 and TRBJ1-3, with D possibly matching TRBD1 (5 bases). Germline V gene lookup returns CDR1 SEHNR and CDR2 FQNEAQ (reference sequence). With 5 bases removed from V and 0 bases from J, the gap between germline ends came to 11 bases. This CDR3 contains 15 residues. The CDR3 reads CASSGTPSSGNTIYF. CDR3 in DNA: TGTGCCAGCAGCGGGACTCCGAGCTCTGGAAACACCATATATTTT.

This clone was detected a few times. The CDR3 protein is CASSQDGLAGDEQYF. The CDR3 nucleotides read TGTGCCAGCAGCCAAGACGGACTAGCGGGGGACGAGCAGTACTTC. V gene TRBV14 combines with J gene TRBJ2-7; 13 nucleotides agree with TRBD2. V dropped 0 bases and J dropped 5; count of bases not matched to a gene: 1. Germline lookup yields CDR1 SGHDN and CDR2 FVKESK. The CDR3 sequence is 15 residues long.

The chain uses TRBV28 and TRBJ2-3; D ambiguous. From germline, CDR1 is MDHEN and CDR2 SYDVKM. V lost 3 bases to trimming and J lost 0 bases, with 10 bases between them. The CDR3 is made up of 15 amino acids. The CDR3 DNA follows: TGTGCCAGCAGTTTGGCGGTCAGTAGCACAGATACGCAGTATTTT. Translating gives CASSLAVSSTDTQYF.

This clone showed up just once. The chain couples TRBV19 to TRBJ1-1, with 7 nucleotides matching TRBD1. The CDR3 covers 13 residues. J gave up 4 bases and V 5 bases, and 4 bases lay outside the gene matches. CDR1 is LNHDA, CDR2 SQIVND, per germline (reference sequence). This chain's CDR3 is CASSRPGGTEAFF. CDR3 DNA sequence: TGTGCCAGTAGTCGACCAGGGGGCACTGAAGCTTTCTTT.

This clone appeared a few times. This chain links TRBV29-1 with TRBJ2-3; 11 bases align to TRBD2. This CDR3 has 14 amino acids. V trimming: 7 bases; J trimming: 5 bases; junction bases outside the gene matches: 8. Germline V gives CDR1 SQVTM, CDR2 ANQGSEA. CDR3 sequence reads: CSADTSGRGDTQYF. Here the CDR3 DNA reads TGCAGCGCCGATACTAGCGGGAGAGGAGATACGCAGTATTTT.

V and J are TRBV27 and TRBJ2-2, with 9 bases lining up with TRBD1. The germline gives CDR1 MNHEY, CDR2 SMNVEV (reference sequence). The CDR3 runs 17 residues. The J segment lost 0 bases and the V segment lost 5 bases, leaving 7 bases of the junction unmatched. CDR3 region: CASSPRTGVTNTGELFF. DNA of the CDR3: TGTGCCAGCAGTCCACGGACAGGGGTAACGAACACCGGGGAGCTGTTTTTT.

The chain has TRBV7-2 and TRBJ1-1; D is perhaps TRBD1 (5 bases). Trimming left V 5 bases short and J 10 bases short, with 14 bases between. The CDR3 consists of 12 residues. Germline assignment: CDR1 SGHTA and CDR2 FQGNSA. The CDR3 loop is CASSLEGVAAFF. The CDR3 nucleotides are TGTGCCAGCAGCCTTGAAGGGGTCGCAGCTTTCTTT.

The CDR3 loop is CASSVTGFRNSPLHF. The CDR3 DNA follows: TGTGCCAGCAGCGTGACAGGGTTTAGGAATTCACCCCTCCACTTT. The rearrangement joins TRBV9 to TRBJ1-6; 7 bases map to TRBD1. The CDR3 contains 15 residues. Trimming removed 2 bases from V and 7 bases from J; junction bases left unmatched: 6. The V gene's germline CDR1 is SGDLS and CDR2 YYNGEE.

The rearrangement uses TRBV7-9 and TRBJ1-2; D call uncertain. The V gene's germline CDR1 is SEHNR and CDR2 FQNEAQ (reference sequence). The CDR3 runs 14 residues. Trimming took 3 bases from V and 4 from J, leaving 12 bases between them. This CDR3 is CASSFPEVAYGYTF. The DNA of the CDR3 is TGTGCCAGCAGCTTTCCCGAGGTGGCCTATGGCTACACCTTC.

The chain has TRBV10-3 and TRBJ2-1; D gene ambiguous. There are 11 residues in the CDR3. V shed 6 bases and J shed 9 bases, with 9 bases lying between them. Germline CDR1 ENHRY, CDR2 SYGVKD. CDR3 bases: TGTGCCATCAGGCAAGCTGGTGAGCAGTTCTTC. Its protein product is CAIRQAGEQFF.

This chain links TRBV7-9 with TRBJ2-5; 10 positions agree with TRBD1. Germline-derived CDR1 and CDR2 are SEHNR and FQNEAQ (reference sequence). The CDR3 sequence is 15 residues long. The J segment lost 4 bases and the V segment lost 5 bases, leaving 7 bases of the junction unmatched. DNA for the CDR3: TGTGCCAGCAGCGTCGGCGGACAGGGGGGAGAGACCCAGTACTTC. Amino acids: CASSVGGQGGETQYF.

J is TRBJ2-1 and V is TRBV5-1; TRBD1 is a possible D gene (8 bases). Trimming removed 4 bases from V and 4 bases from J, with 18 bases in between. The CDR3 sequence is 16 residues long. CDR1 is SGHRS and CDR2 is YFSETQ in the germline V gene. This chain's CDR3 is CASSQTTGGAYNEQFF. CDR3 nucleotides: TGCGCCAGCAGCCAGACCACAGGGGGGGCTTACAATGAGCAGTTCTTC. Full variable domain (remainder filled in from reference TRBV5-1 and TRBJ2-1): KAGVTQTPRYLIKTRGQQVTLSCSPISGHRSVSWYQQTPGQGLQFLFEYFSETQRNKGNFPGRFSGRQFSNSRSEMNVSTLELGDSALYLCASSQTTGGAYNEQFFGPGTRLTVL.

This CDR3 reads CASRNVAGGGAGELFF. The CDR3, as DNA: TGTGCCAGCAGGAACGTAGCGGGAGGTGGGGCCGGGGAGCTGTTTTTT. The chain employs TRBV11-3 and TRBJ2-2; TRBD2 matches at 10 bases. The V and J ends lost 6 bases and 6 bases, in that order; junction bases with no gene match: 10. The CDR3 is made up of 16 amino acids. Looked up from germline, CDR1 is SGHNT and CDR2 is YENEEA. The full variable domain, completed using reference TRBV11-3 and TRBJ2-2, is EAGVVQSPRYKIIEKKQPVAFWCNPISGHNTLYWYLQNLGQGPELLIRYENEEAVDDSQLPKDRFSAERLKGVDSTLKIQPAELGDSAVYLCASRNVAGGGAGELFFGEGSRLTVL.

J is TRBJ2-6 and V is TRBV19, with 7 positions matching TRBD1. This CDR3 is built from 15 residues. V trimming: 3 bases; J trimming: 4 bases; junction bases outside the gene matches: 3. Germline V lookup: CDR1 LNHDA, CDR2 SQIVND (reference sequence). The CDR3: CASSIRGQGANVLTF. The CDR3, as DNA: TGTGCCAGTAGTATCAGGGGACAGGGGGCCAACGTCCTGACTTTC. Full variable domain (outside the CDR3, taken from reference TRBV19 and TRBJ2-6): DGGITQSPKYLFRKEGQNVTLSCEQNLNHDAMYWYRQDPGQGLRLIYYSQIVNDFQKGDIAEGYSVSREKKESFPLTVTSAQKNPTAFYLCASSIRGQGANVLTFGAGSRLTVL.

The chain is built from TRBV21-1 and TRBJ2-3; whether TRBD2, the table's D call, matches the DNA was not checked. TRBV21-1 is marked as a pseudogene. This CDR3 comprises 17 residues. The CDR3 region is CASSKGKAGGSGDTQYF. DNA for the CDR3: TGTGCCAGCAGCAAAGGCAAAGCGGGAGGGTCGGGAGATACGCAGTATTTT.